What follows are 27 T cell receptor beta chains derived from one specimen sequenced in a study of cytomegalovirus exposure and HLA in healthy donors. Researchers ran the PCR with 60 Vbeta and 13 Jbeta primers. Profiled with immunoSEQ multiplex PCR; TCRdb holds only in-frame clones, not every one. The sample carries around 130,000 clones, roughly 78% recorded once. What was sequenced was PBMCs. The receptors originated from a man younger than 45 in good health and CMV-seronegative.

J is TRBJ2-1 and V is TRBV27; TRBD2 matches at 7 bases. The germline V gene encodes CDR1 MNHEY and CDR2 SMNVEV (reference sequence). Trimming took 7 bases from V and 6 from J; bases not matched to a gene: 9. The CDR3 consists of 14 residues. The CDR3 DNA reads TGTGCCAGCAACCTATTACCTAGCGGCAATGAGCAGTTCTTC. This translates into CASNLLPSGNEQFF.

CDR3 protein: CASSLSRVYNEQFF. In DNA, the CDR3 is TGTGCCAGCAGCTTAAGCAGGGTCTACAATGAGCAGTTCTTC. The rearrangement joins TRBV11-3 to TRBJ2-1, with a possible D match to TRBD1 (5 bases). V lost 2 bases and J 3 bases, leaving 8 bases between the germline ends. The CDR3 loop spans 14 amino acids. CDR1 SGHNT and CDR2 YENEEA come from the germline V gene.

This sequence joins TRBV5-1 and TRBJ1-2; 8 bases are a match to TRBD1. Germline V gives CDR1 SGHRS, CDR2 YFSETQ. V was pared by 4 bases and J by 6 bases, with 5 bases of the junction left unmatched. The CDR3 has 13 residues. The CDR3, as DNA: TGCGCCAGCAGCACACAGGGGGGGGATGGCTACACCTTC. Protein: CASSTQGGDGYTF.

The chain employs TRBV19 and TRBJ1-5; possibly TRBD1 for D (6 bases). The CDR3 has 14 residues. Germline V lookup: CDR1 LNHDA, CDR2 SQIVND (reference sequence). V dropped 9 bases and J dropped 3 bases, with 15 bases sitting between them. The CDR3: CASSRGADNQPQHF. Written as DNA, the CDR3 is TGTGCCAGCTCACGGGGGGCAGACAATCAGCCCCAGCATTTT. The full variable domain, its missing parts supplied by reference TRBV19 and TRBJ1-5, is DGGITQSPKYLFRKEGQNVTLSCEQNLNHDAMYWYRQDPGQGLRLIYYSQIVNDFQKGDIAEGYSVSREKKESFPLTVTSAQKNPTAFYLCASSRGADNQPQHFGDGTRLSIL.

This clone was counted between two and nine times. This rearrangement joins TRBV6-6 to TRBJ2-5; 9 bases fit TRBD2. The J call is uncertain, as TRBJ2-7 better fits the DNA end. The CDR3 extends over 15 amino acids. Germline V gene sequence: CDR1 MNHNY, CDR2 SVGAGI (reference sequence). The CDR3 DNA reads as TGTGCCAGCAGTTACGGTCGGCGGGGGGGCGACGAGCAGTACTTC. Amino acid sequence: CASSYGRRGGDEQYF.

The rearrangement uses TRBV5-4 and TRBJ1-1, with 7 positions matching TRBD1. Germline CDR1 reads SGHNT; CDR2 reads YYREEE (reference sequence). J was trimmed by 3 bases and V by 0 bases; bases with no gene match: 8. The CDR3 contains 16 residues. For the CDR3, the DNA is TGTGCCAGCAGCTTGGGAGGGGGCAGCGGAGACACTGAAGCTTTCTTT. Amino acids: CASSLGGGSGDTEAFF. The full variable domain, its missing parts supplied by reference TRBV5-4 and TRBJ1-1, is ETGVTQSPTHLIKTRGQQVTLRCSSQSGHNTVSWYQQALGQGPQFIFQYYREEENGRGNFPPRFSGLQFPNYSSELNVNALELDDSALYLCASSLGGGSGDTEAFFGQGTRLTVV.

This chain connects TRBV4-3 to TRBJ1-5; D perhaps matches TRBD1 (6 bases). V was cut by 0 bases and J by 6 bases, with 9 bases left in between. The V gene's germline CDR1 is LGHNA and CDR2 YSLEER. This CDR3 is built from 14 residues. The CDR3 bases are TGCGCCAGCAGCCAAGATAGGGGGAGTCAGCCCCAGCATTTT. This gives the protein CASSQDRGSQPQHF.

Only one count was recorded for this clone. The rearrangement links TRBV27 to TRBJ1-2; 7 nucleotides agree with TRBD1. CDR1 and CDR2 (germline): MNHEY, SMNVEV (reference sequence). V was pared by 6 bases and J by 4 bases, with 11 bases of the junction left unmatched. CDR3 length: 15 amino acids. The CDR3 DNA reads as TGTGCCAGCAGACGACAGGGTGGGGATTTCTATGGCTACACCTTC. This translates into CASRRQGGDFYGYTF.

V gene TRBV7-9 combines with J gene TRBJ1-1; D not certain. CDR1 is SEHNR, CDR2 FQNEAQ, per germline (reference sequence). Trimming shortened V by 2 bases and J by 2 bases, and 3 bases separated the two germline ends. The CDR3 runs 12 residues. The CDR3 loop is CASSLLNTEAFF. CDR3 nucleotide sequence: TGTGCCAGCAGCTTACTAAACACTGAAGCTTTCTTT.

V is TRBV7-8 and J is TRBJ1-5; 7 bases are a match to TRBD1. Germline V gene sequence: CDR1 SGHVS, CDR2 FQNEAQ. The CDR3 is made up of 15 amino acids. The V gene end was trimmed by 4 bases and the J gene end by 0 bases; junction bases not matched to a gene: 3. This CDR3 is CASSSGTASNQPQHF. As DNA, the CDR3 is TGTGCCAGCAGCTCCGGGACAGCTAGCAATCAGCCCCAGCATTTT. Drawing the rest from reference TRBV7-8 and TRBJ1-5, the complete variable domain is GAGVSQSPRYKVAKRGQDVALRCDPISGHVSLFWYQQALGQGPEFLTYFQNEAQLDKSGLPSDRFFAERPEGSVSTLKIQRTQQEDSAVYLCASSSGTASNQPQHFGDGTRLSIL.

The V and J genes are TRBV18 and TRBJ2-3; D is perhaps TRBD1 (5 bases). The ends were cut back, 0 bases at V and 6 bases at J, with 10 bases in the middle. The CDR3 is 14 amino acids. Germline CDR1 is KGHSH and CDR2 is LQKENI. CDR3 in DNA: TGTGCCAGCTCACCACCGGGGCCCCGGGATACGCAGTATTTT. Translation: CASSPPGPRDTQYF.

This chain uses TRBV4-2 with TRBJ2-3, with TRBD2 matching over 13 bases. With V trimmed by 4 bases and J by 7 bases, 5 bases remained unmatched. Germline V gene sequence: CDR1 LGHNA, CDR2 YNFKEQ. The CDR3 is 15 residues long. This CDR3 is CASSPLAGGHNTQYF. The CDR3 nucleotides are TGTGCCAGCAGCCCACTAGCGGGAGGGCACAATACGCAGTATTTT.

The chain employs TRBV19 and TRBJ1-3, with a possible D match to TRBD1 (5 bases). Germline V CDR1 and CDR2: LNHDA, SQIVND (reference sequence). The V end lost 3 bases, the J end lost 2 bases, and 8 bases lay between the germline ends. This CDR3 spans 14 amino acids. The CDR3 loop reads CASSIRVPGNTIYF. The CDR3 region has the DNA TGTGCCAGTAGTATCAGGGTACCTGGAAACACCATATATTTT.

The rearrangement joins TRBV7-2 to TRBJ2-5; 10 bases match TRBD2. The V gene's germline CDR1 is SGHTA and CDR2 FQGNSA. After removal of 4 bases from V and 1 base from J, the junction contained 9 bases not matched to a gene. The CDR3 is 17 residues long. The CDR3 here is CASSSPGLARPQETQYF. Here the CDR3 DNA reads TGTGCCAGCAGCTCCCCGGGACTAGCGCGTCCCCAAGAGACCCAGTACTTC.

This clone turned up a few times. V gene TRBV19 combines with J gene TRBJ2-3; weak D call: TRBD2 (5 bases). The CDR3 loop spans 13 amino acids. Trimming pared 5 bases from V and 2 bases from J, leaving 8 bases between. The germline gives CDR1 LNHDA, CDR2 SQIVND (reference sequence). CDR3 DNA sequence: TGTGCCAGTAGTTTGCGGGTCACAGATACGCAGTATTTT. Its protein product is CASSLRVTDTQYF.

The chain joins TRBV7-6 to TRBJ2-1; no firm D call. Germline CDR1 reads SGHVS; CDR2 reads FNYEAQ. With 2 bases removed from V and 0 bases from J, the gap between germline ends came to 8 bases. This CDR3 region has 15 residues. CDR3 protein: CASSLTRSSYNEQFF. The CDR3 DNA is TGTGCCAGCAGCTTAACGCGGAGCTCCTACAATGAGCAGTTCTTC.

The chain has TRBV15 and TRBJ2-5; maybe TRBD2 (6 bases). The V and J ends lost 0 bases and 2 bases respectively, with 13 bases between them. The CDR3 has 16 residues. The V gene's germline CDR1 is LNHNV and CDR2 YYDKDF (reference sequence). CDR3 nucleotide sequence: TGTGCCACCAGCAGAGATTTGTTTGGGGGGCAAGAGACCCAGTACTTC. Amino acid sequence: CATSRDLFGGQETQYF.

The chain couples TRBV6-6 to TRBJ1-5; D gene unclear. Trimming removed 3 bases from V and 2 bases from J, with 14 bases in between. The CDR3 contains 16 residues. Germline-derived CDR1 and CDR2 are MNHNY and SVGAGI (reference sequence). The CDR3 DNA reads TGTGCCAGCAGTTATCCTCAAGGCGGTGGCAATCAGCCCCAGCATTTT. Translation gives CASSYPQGGGNQPQHF.

This clone was counted a few times. The genes are TRBV4-3 and TRBJ1-4, with 8 positions matching TRBD1. The CDR3 extends over 16 amino acids. Trimming at V came to 3 bases and at J to 1 base, leaving 4 bases not matched to a gene. The germline V gene encodes CDR1 LGHNA and CDR2 YSLEER. CDR3 DNA: TGCGCCAGCAGCCAGGCCGGACAGGGAACTAATGAAAAACTGTTTTTT. It translates to CASSQAGQGTNEKLFF.

The chain uses TRBV9 and TRBJ2-5; 7 bases are a match to TRBD2. In germline, CDR1 is SGDLS, CDR2 YYNGEE. The CDR3 contains 14 residues. V lost 4 bases, J lost 5 bases, and 8 bases stayed unmatched. The CDR3 region is CASSSGTTQETQYF. The CDR3 DNA sequence: TGTGCCAGCAGCTCTGGGACTACCCAGGAGACCCAGTACTTC.

This clone was counted a few times. This sequence joins TRBV5-4 and TRBJ1-4; 7 positions agree with TRBD1. The junction had 7 bases not matched to a gene; V was cut back by 3 bases and J by 8 bases. The CDR3 runs 14 residues. CDR1 is SGHNT, CDR2 YYREEE, per germline (reference sequence). The CDR3 DNA reads as TGTGCCAGCAGCTCCCGGACAGGTGGCGAAAAACTGTTTTTT. Amino acid sequence: CASSSRTGGEKLFF.

The chain combines TRBV18 with TRBJ2-7; 7 bases are a match to TRBD1. The V segment lost 3 bases and the J segment 5 bases; nucleotides outside the gene matches: 10. The germline gives CDR1 KGHSH, CDR2 LQKENI. The CDR3 length is 15 residues. In DNA, the CDR3 is TGTGCCAGCTCACCGGGTCGGACAGGCCCCCACGAGCAGTACTTC. Its protein is CASSPGRTGPHEQYF.

This sequence joins TRBV6-1 and TRBJ1-3; no clear D. Trimming cost V 7 bases and J 0 bases, with 4 bases left between them. This CDR3 comprises 12 residues. The germline gives CDR1 MNHNS, CDR2 SASEGT. The chain's CDR3 is CASKSSGNTIYF. Here the CDR3 DNA reads TGTGCCAGCAAGAGCTCTGGAAACACCATATATTTT.

The gene calls are TRBV7-8 and TRBJ2-7; D perhaps matches TRBD2 (6 bases). Per the germline V gene, CDR1 is SGHVS and CDR2 is FQNEAQ. The CDR3 is 15 residues long. V lost 1 base to trimming and J lost 3 bases, with 13 bases between them. The CDR3 region is CASSLVSAGYYEQYF. The CDR3 DNA reads as TGTGCCAGCAGCTTAGTGTCGGCGGGGTACTACGAGCAGTACTTC.

This chain links TRBV9 with TRBJ2-3, with TRBD2 identical over 7 bases. The CDR3 consists of 16 residues. The trim removed 0 bases at V and 4 bases at J, leaving 8 bases unmatched. Germline CDR1 SGDLS, CDR2 YYNGEE. The CDR3 DNA sequence: TGTGCCAGCAGCGTAGCTGGACTAGTTACGGCAGATACGCAGTATTTT. Translating gives CASSVAGLVTADTQYF.

CDR3 sequence reads: CASSLFRREFIGEQFF. CDR3 nucleotides: TGTGCCAGCAGCTTATTCCGCAGGGAATTTATCGGTGAGCAGTTCTTC. The chain combines TRBV11-2 with TRBJ2-1; possibly TRBD1 for D (5 bases). Germline V gene data show CDR1 as SGHAT and CDR2 as FQNNGV. This CDR3 is built from 16 residues. Trimming left V 2 bases short and J 9 bases short, with 20 bases between. The entire variable domain, with the rest obtained from reference TRBV11-2 and TRBJ2-1, is as follows: EAGVAQSPRYKIIEKRQSVAFWCNPISGHATLYWYQQILGQGPKLLIQFQNNGVVDDSQLPKDRFSAERLKGVDSTLKIQPAKLEDSAVYLCASSLFRREFIGEQFFGPGTRLTVL.

In this sample, this clone turned up a few times. The chain couples TRBV7-9 to TRBJ1-5; 9 bases agree with TRBD1. The V gene end was trimmed by 4 bases and the J gene end by 2 bases; junction bases not matched to a gene: 9. Germline V gene data show CDR1 as SEHNR and CDR2 as FQNEAQ (reference sequence). The CDR3 is 17 amino acids. CDR3 in amino acids: CASSSLGTGKGNQPQHF. The DNA of the CDR3 is TGTGCCAGCAGCTCGTTAGGGACAGGGAAAGGCAATCAGCCCCAGCATTTT.